This T cell receptor beta chain was sequenced for a study of blood T cells in healthy people across ages. Next came a second PCR, run for about 6 to 11 cycles, which used a sample-barcoded 5' primer along with a J-beta primer mix. A tag from a template-switch adaptor with 12 random nucleotides marked each cDNA molecule. A single record per CDR3 protein comes from TCRdb applying MiXCR to the 5' RACE reads. The table shows 700,000 to 900,000 distinct CDR3 sequences, with approximately 24% occurring only once. J lost 4 bases, V lost 4 bases, and 9 bases had no gene match. The CDR3 has 17 amino acids. Germline V gene lookup returns CDR1 MNHNS and CDR2 SASEGT. Total RNA extracted from each sample amounted to at least 6 micrograms. These data were also reused for a study on T cells of mothers and their children. That work contributes: Compared with unrelated pairs, related mother-child pairs had slightly higher, non-significant overlap.

The material sequenced was blood. The source of this sequence is a boy younger than 18 in good health. The rearrangement links TRBV6-1 to TRBJ2-1; TRBD2 agrees at 11 bases. The CDR3 sequence: CASSGAPLAGGYNEQFF. The CDR3 DNA sequence: TGTGCCAGCAGTGGAGCCCCTCTAGCGGGGGGATACAATGAGCAGTTCTTC.